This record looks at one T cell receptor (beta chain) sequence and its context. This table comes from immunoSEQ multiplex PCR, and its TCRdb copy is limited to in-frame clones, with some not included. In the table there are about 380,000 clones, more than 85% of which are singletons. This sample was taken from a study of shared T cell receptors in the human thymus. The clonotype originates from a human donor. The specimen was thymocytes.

For the CDR3, the DNA is TGTGCCAGCAGTTTAAGTTTCGGCAATTCCGGGTCCGACGAGCAGTACTTC. Translating gives CASSLSFGNSGSDEQYF. The chain recombines TRBV28 with TRBJ2-7; D gene uncertain. The V gene's germline CDR1 is MDHEN and CDR2 SYDVKM. The CDR3 runs to 17 residues. With 2 bases removed from V and 5 bases from J, the gap between germline ends came to 22 bases.